A selection of T cell receptor beta chains follows, all from one sample in a study of blood T cell repertoires in COVID-19. Measured with immunoSEQ multiplex PCR; TCRdb has only the in-frame clones, and not every one. The profile shows 20,000 to 25,000 clones, 70% to 90% of them singletons. Sequenced material: peripheral blood. The receptor set was obtained from a human donor in a cohort sampled during active COVID-19. The donor label of this sample is uncertain. The CDR3 runs from the conserved cysteine through the conserved F or W. The order of the fields is J gene, clone size, V gene, D gene, CDR3 DNA, CDR3 protein. The D gene is left open where the match is weak. A row's size may be missing; if present it is once, few, many or a size class.

TRBJ2-7 . TRBV18 . TGTGCCAGCTCTACACGGCGGAGCTCCTACGAGCAGTACTTC CASSTRRSSYEQYF
TRBJ1-1 once TRBV13 . TGTGCCAGCAGCTTAGGACCGCAGGGCACTGAAGCTTTCTTT CASSLGPQGTEAFF
TRBJ1-4 once TRBV5-1 TRBD1 TGCGCCAGCAGCGCGGGACAGGGGCGAGCTAATGAAAAACTGTTTTTT CASSAGQGRANEKLFF
TRBJ1-2 . TRBV14 TRBD1 TGTGCCAGCAGCCAAGGGAGAAGGGACAGGGGCCCCTCGGCCTTC CASSQGRRDRGPSAF
TRBJ2-4 . TRBV7-6 . TGTGCCAGCAGCTTATGGCCGCCTCCCTCCAAAAACATTCAGTACTTC CASSLWPPPSKNIQYF
TRBJ2-3 . TRBV3-1/TRBV3-2 . TGTGCCAGCAGCCCATGGGGGGGCAAGGAGGATACGCAGTATTTT CASSPWGGKEDTQYF
TRBJ1-2 once TRBV24-1 TRBD1 TGTGCCACCAACCAGGGGGGTAACTATGGCTACACCTTC CATNQGGNYGYTF
TRBJ2-7 . TRBV30 TRBD1 TGTGCCTGGAGTACTTCGACAGGGTGGACCTACGAGCAGTACTTC CAWSTSTGWTYEQYF
TRBJ2-4 . TRBV10-2 TRBD1 TGCGCCAGCAATCCGGGACAGGGGGCTGTGAACATTCAGTACTTC CASNPGQGAVNIQYF
TRBJ2-5 once TRBV6-6 TRBD2 TGTGCCAGCAGTCAGGCGGGACTAGCGGACTACTTC CASSQAGLADYF
TRBJ2-1 . TRBV27 . TGTGCCAGCCACAGCCCTATCGCGTCAACCGGACAAGGGCGACATGAGCAGTTCTTC CASHSPIASTGQGRHEQFF
TRBJ2-3 . TRBV5-4 . TGTGCCAGCAGCTTGGGCGGCCTCCCAGATACGCAGTATTTT CASSLGGLPDTQYF
TRBJ2-1 . TRBV19 TRBD2 TGTGCCAGTAGGCTCCGTAGACTAGCGGGAGGATTGGGTGAGCAGTTCTTC CASRLRRLAGGLGEQFF
TRBJ2-7 . TRBV27 TRBD2 TGTGCCAGTCCCGAGACCCGGGGGGTGAGGTACGAGCAGTACTTC CASPETRGVRYEQYF
TRBJ2-1 . TRBV11-3 . TGTGCCAGCAGCTTAGAGTTTGGCGGTCGGGATGAGCAGTTCTTC CASSLEFGGRDEQFF
TRBJ2-5 . TRBV15 . TGTGCCACCAGCAGGGGAGACCGCGCCCAAGAGACCCAGTACTTC CATSRGDRAQETQYF
TRBJ2-5 . TRBV24-1 TRBD2 TGTGCCACCAGCCCGGCTAGCGGGAGAGGTCTCCAAGAGACCCAGTACTTC CATSPASGRGLQETQYF
TRBJ1-1 . TRBV3-1/TRBV3-2 . TGTGCCAGCAGCCAACGTGACAGGAACACTGAAGCTTTCTTT CASSQRDRNTEAFF
TRBJ2-1 . TRBV28 . TGTGCCAGCAGAAGAACAGTAAGCACATACAATGAGCAGTTCTTC CASRRTVSTYNEQFF
TRBJ2-5 . TRBV5-6 . TGTGCCAGCAGCTTGGCCGGACGGGAGTACCAAGAGACCCAGTACTTC CASSLAGREYQETQYF
TRBJ2-5 . TRBV6-5 TRBD1 TGTGCCAGCAGTTACTCGAGGACAGGGATTAGGGAGACCCAGTACTTC CASSYSRTGIRETQYF
TRBJ2-3 . TRBV19 TRBD2 TGTGCCAGTAGCCCTAGCGGGAGAATCACAGATACGCAGTATTTT CASSPSGRITDTQYF